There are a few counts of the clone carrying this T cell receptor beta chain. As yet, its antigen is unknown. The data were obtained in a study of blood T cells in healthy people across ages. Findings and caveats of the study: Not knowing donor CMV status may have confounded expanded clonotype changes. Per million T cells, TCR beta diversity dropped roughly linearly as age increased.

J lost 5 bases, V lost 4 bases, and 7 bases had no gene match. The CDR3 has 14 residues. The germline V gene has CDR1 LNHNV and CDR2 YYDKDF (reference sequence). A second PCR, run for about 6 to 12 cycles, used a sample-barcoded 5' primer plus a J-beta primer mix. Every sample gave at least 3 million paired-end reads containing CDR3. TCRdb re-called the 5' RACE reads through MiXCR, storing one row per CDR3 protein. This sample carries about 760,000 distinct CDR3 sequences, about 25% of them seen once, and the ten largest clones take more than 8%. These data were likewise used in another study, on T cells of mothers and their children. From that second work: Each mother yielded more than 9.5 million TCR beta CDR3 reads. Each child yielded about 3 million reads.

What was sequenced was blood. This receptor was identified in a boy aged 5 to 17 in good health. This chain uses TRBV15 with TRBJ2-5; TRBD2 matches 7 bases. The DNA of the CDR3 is TGTGCCACCAGCATAGAGCCGCGGGAGGAGACCCAGTACTTC. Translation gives CATSIEPREETQYF. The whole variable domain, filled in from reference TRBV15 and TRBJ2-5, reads DAMVIQNPRYQVTQFGKPVTLSCSQTLNHNVMYWYQQKSSQAPKLLFHYYDKDFNNEADTPDNFQSRRPNTSFCFLDIRSPGLGDTAMYLCATSIEPREETQYFGPGTRLLVL.